This T cell receptor (beta chain) was found in a study of T cells in Graves' hyperthyroidism and ophthalmopathy. V gave up 10 bases and J gave up 1 base, with 14 bases separating them. The CDR3 is 13 residues long. CDR1 SGHNT and CDR2 YYREEE come from the germline V gene (reference sequence). Study conclusions and caveats: The majority of expanded thyroid clonotypes above 0.001 also appeared in blood.

There are a few counts of this clonotype. Antigen specificity is unknown. From RNA transcripts, TCR beta CDR3 regions were amplified. The TCR CDR3 was amplified in a first-round RT-PCR using the HTBI primer set. MiXCR, run by TCRdb on the multiplex PCR reads, gives a single entry per CDR3 protein. The sample consists of 240,000 or so distinct CDR3 sequences, around 17% of them appearing once. Subjects with ophthalmopathy showed a Clinical Activity Score no lower than 3, a NOSPECS grade no lower than 4, and a duration shorter than 3 months. Pregnant or lactating patients were excluded, as were those with uncontrolled infection or other autoimmune disease.

The receptor was isolated from a woman aged 18-35 years with Graves' ophthalmopathy. Sequenced: blood. The chain is built from TRBV5-4 and TRBJ1-1; D is unclear. CDR3 DNA sequence: TGTGCCCTTCGAGATCGGGGGAACACTGAAGCTTTCTTT. Translated, it gives CALRDRGNTEAFF.